One T cell receptor beta chain is described in this entry. Clones were read by immunoSEQ multiplex PCR, and TCRdb kept only the in-frame ones, dropping some. In the table there are 70,000 to 85,000 clones, more than 80% of which are singletons. The CDR3 extends over 15 amino acids. V dropped 6 bases and J dropped 2; count of bases not matched to a gene: 4. CDR1 SNHLY and CDR2 FYNNEI come from the germline V gene. These data come from a study of blood T cell repertoires in COVID-19. The source material was peripheral blood. The clonotype was recovered from an elderly woman with acute or convalescent COVID-19. The chain links TRBV2 to TRBJ2-6, with 7 nucleotides matching TRBD1. CDR3 amino acids: CASRTDRAGANVLTF. The CDR3 coding sequence is TGTGCCAGCAGGACCGACAGGGCTGGGGCCAACGTCCTGACTTTC.